This is a list of T cell receptor beta chains from one sample in a study of cytomegalovirus exposure and HLA in healthy donors. Produced via immunoSEQ multiplex PCR; TCRdb's table is partial and in-frame only. The table includes roughly 100,000 clones, over 70% detected once. Sample: PBMCs. These TCRs come from a boy younger than 18 in good health and CMV-seronegative. Each CDR3 is given with its conserved first and last residue. The D gene is left open where the match is weak. Some rows mark clone size as missing; the rest say once, few, many or name a class of expanded clone.

j_gene	v_gene	d_gene	abundance	CDR3aa	CDR3nt
TRBJ2-1	TRBV19	TRBD2	NA	CATLGLERGEQFF	TGTGCCACCCTAGGACTAGAACGGGGTGAGCAGTTCTTC
TRBJ1-6	TRBV7-9	NA	NA	CASSSLRNSPLHF	TGTGCCAGCAGCTCCCTTCGTAATTCACCCCTCCACTTT
TRBJ1-3	TRBV30	TRBD1	NA	CAWSDITGVPNGGGNTIYF	TGTGCCTGGAGTGATATCACAGGGGTACCGAACGGAGGTGGAAACACCATATATTTT
TRBJ2-7	TRBV2	TRBD2	NA	CASSDQGGSYEQYF	TGTGCCAGCAGTGACCAGGGAGGGTCCTACGAGCAGTACTTC
TRBJ1-5	TRBV19	TRBD1	NA	CASATSGQAVIGNQPQHF	TGTGCCAGCGCGACCTCAGGACAGGCAGTGATTGGCAATCAGCCCCAGCATTTT
TRBJ1-1	TRBV25-1	NA	few	CASSATALNTEAFF	TGTGCCAGCAGTGCGACAGCTTTGAACACTGAAGCTTTCTTT
TRBJ2-7	TRBV4-1	NA	once	CASSQVLTGVYEQYF	TGCGCCAGCAGCCAAGTCCTTACTGGAGTCTACGAGCAGTACTTC
TRBJ2-1	TRBV30	NA	NA	CAWSLTGNYNEQFF	TGTGCCTGGAGTCTTACAGGTAACTACAATGAGCAGTTCTTC
TRBJ1-2	TRBV19	NA	NA	CASSIQGYGYTF	TGTGCCAGTAGTATACAGGGGTACGGCTACACCTTC
TRBJ2-1	TRBV19	TRBD2	NA	CASRGLAGAYNEQFF	TGTGCCAGCCGGGGACTAGCGGGAGCTTACAATGAGCAGTTCTTC
TRBJ1-3	TRBV30	TRBD1	NA	CAWSYIRGPRNTIYF	TGTGCCTGGAGTTACATCAGGGGGCCCCGAAACACCATATATTTT
TRBJ1-2	TRBV30	NA	NA	CAWWVQTNYGYTF	TGTGCCTGGTGGGTACAGACTAACTATGGCTACACCTTC
TRBJ2-7	TRBV28	TRBD2	NA	CASRPGTSGRDQYF	TGTGCCAGCAGACCAGGGACTAGCGGGAGAGATCAGTACTTC
TRBJ1-4	TRBV7-9	TRBD1	NA	CASSPTGTPTEKLFF	TGTGCCAGCAGCCCGACAGGGACGCCAACTGAAAAACTGTTTTTT
TRBJ2-5	TRBV4-1	NA	NA	CASSQVQGETQYF	TGCGCCAGCAGCCAAGTTCAGGGAGAGACCCAGTACTTC
TRBJ1-2	TRBV28	NA	NA	CASRILGQPSDLNYGYTF	TGTGCCAGCAGGATCCTTGGACAGCCGTCTGACCTCAACTATGGCTACACCTTC
TRBJ2-2	TRBV27	NA	NA	CASSLSAGELFF	TGTGCCAGCAGTTTATCAGCAGGGGAGCTGTTTTTT
TRBJ2-1	TRBV10-2	TRBD1	once	CASGLTGYEQFF	TGCGCCAGCGGACTGACAGGGTATGAGCAGTTCTTC
TRBJ1-2	TRBV7-8	TRBD1	NA	CASSAQTGGSYGYTF	TGTGCCAGCAGCGCTCAGACAGGGGGTTCCTATGGCTACACCTTC
TRBJ1-5	TRBV28	NA	NA	CASSLNAGSNQPQHF	TGTGCCAGCAGTTTAAACGCAGGAAGCAATCAGCCCCAGCATTTT
TRBJ2-7	TRBV27	TRBD1	NA	CASSFGWGQGAYEQYF	TGTGCCAGCAGTTTTGGGTGGGGACAGGGGGCTTACGAGCAGTACTTC
TRBJ1-2	TRBV6-5	TRBD1	once	CASSYDRGYGYTF	TGTGCCAGCAGTTACGACAGGGGCTATGGCTACACCTTC
TRBJ2-1	TRBV9	NA	NA	CASSSSGLPYNEQFF	TGTGCCAGCAGCTCCTCGGGACTTCCCTACAATGAGCAGTTCTTC
TRBJ2-2	TRBV9	TRBD1	NA	CASSVKSGGSTGELFF	TGTGCCAGCAGCGTTAAGTCAGGGGGCTCCACCGGGGAGCTGTTTTTT
TRBJ2-3	TRBV18	TRBD2	few	CASSPLQRGGLAGTDTQYF	TGTGCCAGCTCACCACTCCAGCGGGGGGGCTTAGCGGGCACAGATACGCAGTATTTT
TRBJ2-1	TRBV2	NA	NA	CASIPRGRSYNEQFF	TGTGCCAGCATCCCCCGGGGTCGGTCCTACAATGAGCAGTTCTTC
TRBJ2-5	TRBV21-1	NA	NA	CASSIGGTGEETQYF	TGTGCCAGCAGCATAGGGGGGACAGGGGAAGAGACCCAGTACTTC
TRBJ2-1	TRBV5-1	NA	NA	CASSLDRRVYNEQFF	TGCGCCAGCAGCTTGGACAGACGAGTATACAATGAGCAGTTCTTC
TRBJ1-3	TRBV6-5	TRBD1	few	CASRRDRAPDTIYF	TGTGCCAGCAGGAGGGACAGGGCACCGGACACCATATATTTT
TRBJ1-1	TRBV9	NA	NA	CASSVVPGQAFF	TGTGCCAGCAGCGTAGTTCCAGGGCAAGCTTTCTTT
TRBJ2-7	TRBV7-9	NA	NA	CASSFGSYEQYF	TGTGCCAGCAGCTTTGGGAGTTACGAGCAGTACTTC
TRBJ2-3	TRBV6-5	NA	NA	CASSASFSTDTQYF	TGTGCCAGCAGTGCAAGCTTTAGCACAGATACGCAGTATTTT
TRBJ2-7	TRBV7-2	NA	NA	CASSQPLKGPFSYEQYF	TGTGCCAGCAGCCAACCCTTGAAGGGGCCTTTCTCCTACGAGCAGTACTTC
TRBJ2-5	TRBV6-6	NA	once	CASGWAQETQYF	TGTGCCAGTGGGTGGGCCCAAGAGACCCAGTACTTC
TRBJ2-7	TRBV27	TRBD2	NA	CASSLYPGRAYEQYF	TGTGCCAGCAGTTTATACCCCGGGAGGGCCTACGAGCAGTACTTC
TRBJ1-5	TRBV10-3	NA	few	CAITNDRSNQPQHF	TGTGCCATCACTAACGACAGGAGCAATCAGCCCCAGCATTTT
TRBJ1-4	TRBV28	NA	few	CASSRQATNEKLFF	TGTGCCAGCAGTCGACAGGCGACAAATGAAAAACTGTTTTTT
TRBJ2-1	TRBV28	NA	once	CASSLDNYNEQFF	TGTGCCAGCAGTTTAGACAACTACAATGAGCAGTTCTTC
TRBJ1-1	TRBV7-2	NA	NA	CASSFTFTTGTSGEAFF	TGTGCCAGCAGCTTCACTTTTACAACCGGGACATCCGGTGAAGCTTTCTTT
TRBJ1-1	TRBV7-6	TRBD1	once	CASSRDRGSEAFF	TGTGCCAGCAGCAGAGACAGGGGTAGTGAAGCTTTCTTT